Shown below are 14 T cell receptor beta chains from a single sample sequenced in a study of blood T cell repertoires in COVID-19. Data came from immunoSEQ multiplex PCR; TCRdb stores just in-frame clones and leaves some out. The repertoire has approximately 47,000 clones, roughly 90% of them found once; the top ten carry under 20%. The sample comprised peripheral blood. These TCRs come from a man aged 65 to 79 with active COVID-19.

The rearrangement uses TRBV7-2 and TRBJ1-5, with 8 bases matching TRBD1. J lost 0 bases, V lost 1 base, and 2 bases had no gene match. CDR1 SGHTA and CDR2 FQGNSA come from the germline V gene. The CDR3 is 16 amino acids. The CDR3: CASSLGTGNSNQPQHF. CDR3 DNA sequence: TGTGCCAGCAGCTTAGGGACAGGGAATAGCAATCAGCCCCAGCATTTT.

The chain couples TRBV28 to TRBJ2-7; 10 bases are shared with TRBD1. J lost 2 bases, V lost 4 bases, and 5 bases had no gene match. CDR1 is MDHEN, CDR2 SYDVKM, per germline. CDR3 size: 15 residues. CDR3 nucleotides: TGTGCCAGCAGTTCGCCCGGACAGGGGGCCTACGAGCAGTACTTC. Residues: CASSSPGQGAYEQYF.

The chain employs TRBV18 and TRBJ2-5; D is undetermined. Germline V CDR1 and CDR2: KGHSH, LQKENI. V was clipped by 1 base and J by 4 bases, with 13 bases between them. The CDR3 has 15 amino acids. CDR3 region: CASSPLSPPRETQYF. DNA for the CDR3: TGTGCCAGCTCACCACTTTCACCGCCTAGAGAGACCCAGTACTTC.

The chain joins TRBV18 to TRBJ1-4; TRBD1 matches 10 bases. Looked up from germline, CDR1 is KGHSH and CDR2 is LQKENI. J lost 5 bases, V lost 3 bases, and 6 bases had no gene match. This CDR3 has 16 amino acids. For the CDR3, the DNA is TGTGCCAGCTCACCCCTATTGGGACAGGGGAATGAAAAACTGTTTTTT. This codes for CASSPLLGQGNEKLFF. The full variable domain, rest sourced from reference TRBV18 and TRBJ1-4, is NAGVMQNPRHLVRRRGQEARLRCSPMKGHSHVYWYRQLPEEGLKFMVYLQKENIIDESGMPKERFSAEFPKEGPSILRIQQVVRGDSAAYFCASSPLLGQGNEKLFFGSGTQLSVL.

This chain joins TRBV3-1 (or the pseudogene TRBV3-2) and TRBJ2-2, with TRBD2 matching 9 bases. CDR3 size: 15 residues. Germline CDR1 and CDR2: LGHDT and YNNKEL (reference sequence). V was clipped by 1 base and J by 3 bases; unmatched bases: 0. CDR3 bases: TGTGCCAGCAGCCAAGCTAGCGGGGACACCGGGGAGCTGTTTTTT. It encodes CASSQASGDTGELFF.

V gene TRBV5-1 combines with J gene TRBJ2-1; possibly TRBD1 for D (5 bases). This CDR3 is 17 amino acids long. The V gene's germline CDR1 is SGHRS and CDR2 YFSETQ. Between the trimmed V and J ends, which lost 3 bases and 2 bases, there was a span of 18 bases. The CDR3 here is CASSWGRRTNTYNEQFF. CDR3 coding DNA: TGCGCCAGCAGCTGGGGCCGACGGACCAACACCTACAATGAGCAGTTCTTC. Full variable domain (missing parts from reference TRBV5-1 and TRBJ2-1): KAGVTQTPRYLIKTRGQQVTLSCSPISGHRSVSWYQQTPGQGLQFLFEYFSETQRNKGNFPGRFSGRQFSNSRSEMNVSTLELGDSALYLCASSWGRRTNTYNEQFFGPGTRLTVL.

This clone was recorded only once. The chain has TRBV19 and TRBJ1-1, with D maybe TRBD1 (6 bases). This CDR3 comprises 14 residues. CDR1 is LNHDA and CDR2 is SQIVND in the germline V gene (reference sequence). V was cut by 7 bases and J by 4 bases, with 16 bases left in between. Here the CDR3 reads CASTAQGHLTEAFF. The CDR3 DNA sequence: TGTGCCAGTACCGCTCAGGGACACCTCACTGAAGCTTTCTTT.

The rearrangement joins TRBV29-1 to TRBJ1-2; 7 nucleotides agree with TRBD1. The trim removed 1 base at V and 4 bases at J, leaving 6 bases unmatched. The CDR3 runs to 14 residues. Germline CDR1 SQVTM, CDR2 ANQGSEA. Written as DNA, the CDR3 is TGCAGCGTTGAAGGTTGGCAGGGGGTCTATGGCTACACCTTC. It yields the protein CSVEGWQGVYGYTF. The whole variable domain, filled in from reference TRBV29-1 and TRBJ1-2, reads SAVISQKPSRDICQRGTSLTIQCQVDSQVTMMFWYRQQPGQSLTLIATANQGSEATYESGFVIDKFPISRPNLTFSTLTVSNMSPEDSSIYLCSVEGWQGVYGYTFGSGTRLTVV.

This clone was counted once. The rearrangement joins TRBV6-5 to TRBJ2-7; tentatively, D is TRBD1 (6 bases). In germline, CDR1 is MNHEY, CDR2 SVGAGI. V shed 2 bases and J shed 0 bases, with 8 bases lying between them. The CDR3 contains 14 residues. CDR3 in DNA: TGTGCCAGCAGTTACGGACAGCACTCCTACGAGCAGTACTTC. Translating gives CASSYGQHSYEQYF.

Judged by abundance, this clone is medium-sized. The CDR3 loop reads CASSTRGQAYPPDTQYF. In DNA form, the CDR3 reads TGTGCCAGCAGCACTCGCGGACAGGCGTACCCCCCAGATACGCAGTATTTT. J is TRBJ2-3 and V is TRBV4-2; 7 nucleotides align to TRBD1. This CDR3 comprises 17 residues. The junction had 15 bases not matched to a gene; V was cut back by 5 bases and J by 4 bases. Germline V gene sequence: CDR1 LGHNA, CDR2 YNFKEQ.

J is TRBJ2-5 and V is TRBV9; 8 nucleotides agree with TRBD1. The length of the CDR3 is 14 residues. After removal of 5 bases from V and 3 bases from J, the junction contained 6 bases not matched to a gene. CDR1 is SGDLS and CDR2 is YYNGEE in the germline V gene. CDR3 in DNA: TGTGCCAGCAGTGCCGGGACAGGTGAAGAGACCCAGTACTTC. Its translation: CASSAGTGEETQYF.

The rearrangement links TRBV10-1 to TRBJ2-7; D gene uncertain. CDR3 length: 12 residues. Germline V gene lookup returns CDR1 WNHNN and CDR2 SYGVQD (reference sequence). Trimming shortened V by 7 bases and J by 5 bases, and 12 bases separated the two germline ends. CDR3 coding DNA: TGCGCCAGCAAGGAGATGCGCCACGAGCAGTACTTC. It specifies CASKEMRHEQYF.

The chain is built from TRBV6-2 or TRBV6-3 and TRBJ2-2; no reliable D call. CDR1 and CDR2 from the germline V gene are MNHEY and SVGEGT. The CDR3 covers 15 residues. The V end lost 0 bases, the J end lost 5 bases, and 10 bases lay between the germline ends. The CDR3: CASSYSRVRTGELFF. CDR3 DNA: TGTGCCAGCAGTTACTCGCGAGTTCGGACCGGGGAGCTGTTTTTT.

This chain uses TRBV7-8 with TRBJ2-1; 7 bases fit TRBD1. The CDR3 spans 14 residues. Germline V gene data show CDR1 as SGHVS and CDR2 as FQNEAQ. Trimming cost V 5 bases and J 3 bases; bases outside gene matches: 4. Here the CDR3 reads CASSRGGDYNEQFF. For the CDR3, the DNA is TGTGCCAGCAGCCGAGGGGGCGACTACAATGAGCAGTTCTTC.